The clone carrying this T cell receptor (beta chain) was seen a few times. This specimen comes from a study of cytomegalovirus exposure and HLA in healthy donors. With 60 Vbeta and 13 Jbeta primers, the PCR was carried out. The data were produced by immunoSEQ multiplex PCR, yet TCRdb's version contains in-frame clones alone and is incomplete. The repertoire holds more than 85,000 clones, with nearly 70% as singletons. The germline V gene has CDR1 KGHSH and CDR2 LQKENI. After removal of 5 bases from V and 0 bases from J, the junction contained 8 bases not matched to a gene. This CDR3 comprises 17 residues.

This clonotype originated in an older woman in good health and CMV-seropositive. J is TRBJ2-1 and V is TRBV18, with 9 positions matching TRBD2. The sequencing sample was made of PBMCs. This chain's CDR3 is CASSWAGGQSSYNEQFF. In DNA form, the CDR3 reads TGTGCCAGCTCATGGGCGGGGGGGCAGAGCTCCTACAATGAGCAGTTCTTC.